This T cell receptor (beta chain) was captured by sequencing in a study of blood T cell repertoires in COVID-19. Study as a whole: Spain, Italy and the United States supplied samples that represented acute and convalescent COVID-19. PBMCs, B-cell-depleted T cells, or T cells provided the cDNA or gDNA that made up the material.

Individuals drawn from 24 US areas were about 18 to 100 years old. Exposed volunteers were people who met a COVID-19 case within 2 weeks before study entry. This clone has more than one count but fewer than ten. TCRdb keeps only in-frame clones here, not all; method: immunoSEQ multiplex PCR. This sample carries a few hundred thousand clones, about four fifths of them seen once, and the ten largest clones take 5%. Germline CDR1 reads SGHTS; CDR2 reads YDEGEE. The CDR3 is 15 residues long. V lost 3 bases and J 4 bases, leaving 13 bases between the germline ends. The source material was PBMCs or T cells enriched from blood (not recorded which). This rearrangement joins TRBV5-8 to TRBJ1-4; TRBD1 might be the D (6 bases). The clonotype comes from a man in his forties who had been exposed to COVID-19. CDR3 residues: CASSYLGQHNEKLFF. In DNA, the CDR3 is TGTGCCAGCAGCTATCTCGGACAGCATAATGAAAAACTGTTTTTT.